These 30 T cell receptor beta chains share one sample of origin, sequenced in a study of T cell responses to AZD1222 COVID-19 vaccine. This table comes from immunoSEQ multiplex PCR, and its TCRdb copy is limited to in-frame clones, with some not included. The table shows approximately 200,000 clones, with around 90% occurring only once. Specimen: peripheral blood, collected on day 0 of AZD1222 vaccination. The receptors were sampled from an adult in good health.

The V call is TRBV3-1 (or the pseudogene TRBV3-2), the J call TRBJ1-4, with unresolved D. The CDR3 totals 15 residues. Germline V gives CDR1 LGHDT, CDR2 YNNKEL (reference sequence). Deletions cut 1 base from V and 8 bases from J, with 14 bases between. CDR3 DNA sequence: TGTGCCAGCAGCCAAGGTCCGTCTCCAGGCGAAAAACTGTTTTTT. Encoded protein: CASSQGPSPGEKLFF.

The chain couples TRBV7-2 to TRBJ2-7, with 8 nucleotides matching TRBD2. The CDR3 has 14 amino acids. The V gene's germline CDR1 is SGHTA and CDR2 FQGNSA. The V and J ends lost 0 bases and 10 bases, in that order; junction bases with no gene match: 8. The CDR3 DNA reads TGTGCCAGCAGCTTAGCCGGGGGGGGAACTTCCCAGTACTTC. Its translation: CASSLAGGGTSQYF. Variable domain in full (rest from reference TRBV7-2 and TRBJ2-7): GAGVSQSPSNKVTEKGKDVELRCDPISGHTALYWYRQSLGQGLEFLIYFQGNSAPDKSGLPSDRFSAERTGGSVSTLTIQRTQQEDSAVYLCASSLAGGGTSQYFGPGTRLTVT.

The CDR3 region has the DNA TGTGCCAGCACCCCGTCTGGCTCTGGGGCCAACGTCCTGACTTTC. The encoded protein is CASTPSGSGANVLTF. The chain joins TRBV6-5 to TRBJ2-6; D not certain. Germline values: CDR1 MNHEY, CDR2 SVGAGI. The CDR3 consists of 15 residues. The V end lost 7 bases, the J end lost 0 bases, and 10 bases lay between the germline ends.

The V and J genes are TRBV7-2 and TRBJ2-4, with D unresolved. The CDR3 runs to 13 residues. V was cut by 4 bases and J by 8 bases, with 12 bases left in between. Per germline, CDR1 SGHTA and CDR2 FQGNSA. The CDR3 loop is CASSYLGSDIQYF. DNA for the CDR3: TGTGCCAGCAGCTACTTGGGGTCTGACATTCAGTACTTC.

The rearrangement joins TRBV11-2 to TRBJ2-3; TRBD1 is a possible D gene (7 bases). CDR1 is SGHAT, CDR2 FQNNGV, per germline. The CDR3 spans 16 residues. V lost 5 bases and J lost 2, with 17 bases in between. DNA for the CDR3: TGTGCCAGCAGCGATGGAGGGACAGCCTTCACAGATACGCAGTATTTT. Translated, it gives CASSDGGTAFTDTQYF.

A single count supports this clone. This chain uses TRBV4-3 with TRBJ1-1, with 11 bases identical to TRBD1. V shed 5 bases, J shed 4 bases, and the junction held 6 bases outside the gene matches. CDR3 size: 15 residues. Germline values: CDR1 LGHNA, CDR2 YSLEER. CDR3 region: CASSSRGTGGTEAFF. CDR3 DNA sequence: TGCGCCAGCAGCAGCCGAGGGACAGGGGGCACTGAAGCTTTCTTT.

The V gene is TRBV30, the J gene TRBJ1-2, with D possibly matching TRBD1 (5 bases). Germline V CDR1 and CDR2: GTSNPN, SVGIG (reference sequence). The CDR3 covers 13 residues. V lost 3 bases, J lost 4 bases, and 12 bases lay in between. CDR3 sequence: CAWSHGGGYGYTF. The CDR3 DNA reads TGTGCCTGGAGCCACGGGGGGGGCTATGGCTACACCTTC. Full variable domain (remainder filled in from reference TRBV30 and TRBJ1-2): SQTIHQWPATLVQPVGSPLSLECTVEGTSNPNLYWYRQAAGRGLQLLFYSVGIGQISSEVPQNLSASRPQDRQFILSSKKLLLSDSGFYLCAWSHGGGYGYTFGSGTRLTVV.

This rearrangement joins TRBV2 to TRBJ2-4; D is uncertain. In germline, CDR1 is SNHLY, CDR2 FYNNEI. V was trimmed by 7 bases and J by 0 bases, leaving 10 bases between them. The CDR3 totals 14 residues. The CDR3 loop is CASKDRRAKNIQYF. The CDR3 DNA sequence: TGTGCCAGCAAGGATCGCCGAGCCAAAAACATTCAGTACTTC.

The rearrangement joins TRBV5-1 to TRBJ1-3; no clear D. This CDR3 spans 16 amino acids. The germline V gene encodes CDR1 SGHRS and CDR2 YFSETQ. Deletions cut 0 bases from V and 4 bases from J, with 14 bases between. Here the CDR3 reads CASSLAGSTYGNTIYF. CDR3 nucleotide sequence: TGCGCCAGCAGCTTGGCGGGCTCGACCTACGGAAACACCATATATTTT.

This sequence joins TRBV29-1 and TRBJ1-2, with D perhaps matching TRBD1 (6 bases). The CDR3 consists of 15 residues. Looked up from germline, CDR1 is SQVTM and CDR2 is ANQGSEA. Trimming stripped 1 base from V and 6 bases from J, with 18 bases between. CDR3 bases: TGCAGCGTTGAAGGGGATCCAGGGGAGTCGGATGGCTACACCTTC. It yields the protein CSVEGDPGESDGYTF.

The chain has TRBV2 and TRBJ2-7, with D maybe TRBD1 (6 bases). Per germline, CDR1 SNHLY and CDR2 FYNNEI. This CDR3 has 14 residues. V lost 4 bases to trimming and J lost 3 bases, with 13 bases between them. CDR3 sequence: CASSGAQGSYEQYF. The CDR3 nucleotides are TGTGCCAGCAGTGGAGCCCAGGGGAGCTACGAGCAGTACTTC. Full variable domain (outside the CDR3, taken from reference TRBV2 and TRBJ2-7): EPEVTQTPSHQVTQMGQEVILRCVPISNHLYFYWYRQILGQKVEFLVSFYNNEISEKSEIFDDQFSVERPDGSNFTLKIRSTKLEDSAMYFCASSGAQGSYEQYFGPGTRLTVT.

The chain uses TRBV28 and TRBJ1-2; D is unclear. CDR1 is MDHEN and CDR2 is SYDVKM in the germline V gene. V lost 5 bases and J 0 bases, leaving 10 bases between the germline ends. This CDR3 has 14 residues. Here the CDR3 reads CASSADTANYGYTF. As DNA, the CDR3 is TGTGCCAGCAGTGCCGACACAGCTAACTATGGCTACACCTTC.

The chain is built from TRBV9 and TRBJ2-7; D is tentatively TRBD1 or TRBD2 (5 bases each). This CDR3 has 14 amino acids. V lost 4 bases to trimming and J lost 0 bases, with 11 bases between them. Germline V gives CDR1 SGDLS, CDR2 YYNGEE. CDR3 in DNA: TGTGCCAGCAGCCCCTGGGGGAGCTCCTACGAGCAGTACTTC. Protein sequence: CASSPWGSSYEQYF. Drawing the rest from reference TRBV9 and TRBJ2-7, the complete variable domain is DSGVTQTPKHLITATGQRVTLRCSPRSGDLSVYWYQQSLDQGLQFLIQYYNGEERAKGNILERFSAQQFPDLHSELNLSSLELGDSALYFCASSPWGSSYEQYFGPGTRLTVT.

The chain uses TRBV18 and TRBJ1-3, with D uncertain. Trimming removed 0 bases from V and 4 bases from J, with 13 bases in between. Germline loops: CDR1 KGHSH, CDR2 LQKENI. This CDR3 comprises 16 residues. The CDR3 region is CASSPPITLAGNTIYF. CDR3 DNA: TGTGCCAGCTCACCACCGATCACCCTAGCCGGAAACACCATATATTTT.

The rearrangement links TRBV5-5 to TRBJ2-7, with 9 bases lining up with TRBD1. The V gene end was trimmed by 2 bases and the J gene end by 2 bases; junction bases not matched to a gene: 11. CDR3 length: 17 amino acids. Germline V gene lookup returns CDR1 SGHKS and CDR2 YYEKEE (reference sequence). Written as DNA, the CDR3 is TGTGCCAGCAGCTTATTGGGGACAGGGACGATTCCCTACGAGCAGTACTTC. This sequence encodes CASSLLGTGTIPYEQYF. Based on the CDR3 plus reference TRBV5-5 and TRBJ2-7, the full variable domain is DAGVTQSPTHLIKTRGQQVTLRCSPISGHKSVSWYQQVLGQGPQFIFQYYEKEERGRGNFPDRFSARQFPNYSSELNVNALLLGDSALYLCASSLLGTGTIPYEQYFGPGTRLTVT.

The CDR3 loop is CASSVDSSIQETQYF. In nucleotides, the CDR3 is TGTGCCAGCAGCGTAGACTCTAGTATCCAAGAGACCCAGTACTTC. The chain employs TRBV9 and TRBJ2-5; D not certain. Trimming removed 0 bases from V and 1 base from J, with 10 bases in between. Germline CDR1 is SGDLS and CDR2 is YYNGEE. The CDR3 covers 15 residues.

This clone was recorded only once. The V call is TRBV28, the J call TRBJ2-3, with D unresolved. V was pared by 5 bases and J by 0 bases, with 6 bases between. The CDR3 extends over 13 amino acids. Germline V CDR1 and CDR2: MDHEN, SYDVKM. This CDR3 reads CASSPTSTDTQYF. CDR3 in DNA: TGTGCCAGCAGTCCAACCAGCACAGATACGCAGTATTTT. The full variable domain, rest sourced from reference TRBV28 and TRBJ2-3, is DVKVTQSSRYLVKRTGEKVFLECVQDMDHENMFWYRQDPGLGLRLIYFSYDVKMKEKGDIPEGYSVSREKKERFSLILESASTNQTSMYLCASSPTSTDTQYFGPGTRLTVL.

The chain uses TRBV29-1 and TRBJ2-1; 8 positions match TRBD1. After removal of 4 bases from V and 6 bases from J, the junction contained 11 bases not matched to a gene. The CDR3 has 15 amino acids. Germline V gene sequence: CDR1 SQVTM, CDR2 ANQGSEA. Here the CDR3 DNA reads TGCAGCGTTGCTCTGCGGGACAGGTTTTTCAATGAGCAGTTCTTC. It is translated as CSVALRDRFFNEQFF.

This clone has more than one count but fewer than ten. This rearrangement joins TRBV11-2 to TRBJ2-7, with D tentatively TRBD1 or TRBD2 (6 bases each). Per germline, CDR1 SGHAT and CDR2 FQNNGV. V shed 5 bases and J shed 2 bases, with 16 bases lying between them. The CDR3 runs to 15 residues. Here the CDR3 reads CASSARGGGPYEQYF. The CDR3 DNA reads as TGTGCCAGCAGCGCCCGAGGAGGGGGTCCCTACGAGCAGTACTTC.

The rearrangement links TRBV4-2 to TRBJ1-3; D gene uncertain. CDR3 length: 14 amino acids. Between the trimmed V and J ends, which lost 5 bases and 0 bases, there was a span of 8 bases. Germline-derived CDR1 and CDR2 are LGHNA and YNFKEQ. The CDR3 sequence is CASSSRVSGNTIYF. The CDR3 DNA reads as TGTGCCAGCAGCAGTAGGGTCTCTGGAAACACCATATATTTT.

The V and J genes are TRBV5-3 and TRBJ1-3; 9 bases align to TRBD1. TRBV5-3 is an ORF, with its function uncertain. V lost 3 bases and J lost 2; bases outside the gene matches: 6. This CDR3 comprises 16 residues. CDR3 in amino acids: CARSWGTGRPGNTIYF. Written as DNA, the CDR3 is TGTGCCAGAAGCTGGGGGACAGGGAGGCCTGGAAACACCATATATTTT.

The V and J genes are TRBV5-5 and TRBJ2-2; a possible D gene is TRBD2 (6 bases). Looked up from germline, CDR1 is SGHKS and CDR2 is YYEKEE (reference sequence). The CDR3 contains 15 residues. V lost 1 base and J lost 2, with 9 bases in between. As DNA, the CDR3 is TGTGCCAGCAGCTTGTGGCGGGGTAACACCGGGGAGCTGTTTTTT. Encoded protein: CASSLWRGNTGELFF.

The chain combines TRBV4-1 with TRBJ1-5; maybe TRBD1 (5 bases). The CDR3 is made up of 14 amino acids. Trimming removed 0 bases at V and 4 bases at J, with 7 bases between. Looked up from germline, CDR1 is MGHRA and CDR2 is YSYEKL. CDR3 nucleotide sequence: TGCGCCAGCAGCCAAGATGGGGGAAATCAGCCCCAGCATTTT. This codes for CASSQDGGNQPQHF.

The rearrangement links TRBV13 to TRBJ2-5, with 8 bases that match TRBD2. With 4 bases clipped from V and 5 bases from J, the junction kept 9 bases outside the gene matches. The CDR3 runs 15 residues. The germline V gene encodes CDR1 PRHDT and CDR2 FYEKMQ (reference sequence). CDR3 bases: TGTGCCAGCAGCTCGTTAAGGACTAGCCTGGAGACCCAGTACTTC. Protein: CASSSLRTSLETQYF.

Turning to this clone: One junction end disagrees with the germline gene, perhaps due to a read error. This chain joins TRBV6-4 and TRBJ2-7, with 16 bases fitting TRBD2. The germline gives CDR1 MRHNA, CDR2 SNTAGT. This CDR3 region has 14 residues. The CDR3: CASSDSGLAGGPGF. As DNA, the CDR3 is TGTGCCAGCAGTGACTCGGGACTAGCGGGGGGGCCTGGTTTC.

The chain combines TRBV7-6 with TRBJ1-4; D is undetermined. The CDR3 extends over 17 amino acids. V was clipped by 3 bases and J by 0 bases, with 14 bases between them. The germline V gene encodes CDR1 SGHVS and CDR2 FNYEAQ. In DNA form, the CDR3 reads TGTGCCAGCAGCTTGGGGAGTAAATTTTCAACTAATGAAAAACTGTTTTTT. It translates to CASSLGSKFSTNEKLFF.

The chain uses TRBV19 and TRBJ2-5; 9 bases fit TRBD2. Germline assignment: CDR1 LNHDA and CDR2 SQIVND (reference sequence). After removal of 3 bases from V and 5 bases from J, the junction contained 13 bases not matched to a gene. This CDR3 is 17 amino acids long. The CDR3 DNA reads as TGTGCCAGTAGTATTTTAGGTGCGGGGGGGGCTACGGAGACCCAGTACTTC. As protein: CASSILGAGGATETQYF.

The genes are TRBV6-1 and TRBJ1-4, with D hard to call. The CDR3 runs 15 residues. From germline, CDR1 is MNHNS and CDR2 SASEGT. Between the trimmed V and J ends, which lost 2 bases and 2 bases, there was a span of 9 bases. Here the CDR3 reads CASSEPGGTNEKLFF. As DNA, the CDR3 is TGTGCCAGCAGTGAACCCGGTGGGACTAATGAAAAACTGTTTTTT.

This CDR3 reads CASCWGQGDTEAFF. The CDR3 DNA is TGTGCCAGCTGCTGGGGACAGGGGGACACTGAAGCTTTCTTT. This chain connects TRBV5-6 to TRBJ1-1; 11 bases align to TRBD1. The J segment lost 3 bases and the V segment lost 7 bases, leaving 5 bases of the junction unmatched. Germline CDR1 reads SGHDT; CDR2 reads YYEEEE. This CDR3 has 14 residues.

The sample holds a few counts of this clone. The chain employs TRBV6-5 and TRBJ1-4, with D possibly matching TRBD1 (5 bases). CDR1 is MNHEY and CDR2 is SVGAGI in the germline V gene. This CDR3 is built from 14 residues. The ends were cut back, 5 bases at V and 4 bases at J, with 11 bases in the middle. The CDR3 region is CASSPGTINEKLFF. DNA of the CDR3: TGTGCCAGCAGTCCCGGGACTATTAATGAAAAACTGTTTTTT.